These 32 T cell receptor beta chains share one sample of origin, sequenced in a study of CD4 T cells in relation to SARS-CoV-2 and coronaviruses. Antigen specificity for these receptors is unknown. Unexposed donor CD4+ T cells date from 2011-2018, before the COVID-19 pandemic. CD4+ T cells were isolated from the cells after about ten days of culture. Sequenced by immunoSEQ multiplex PCR; TCRdb stores in-frame clones only, minus some. The repertoire has about 23,000 clones, 65% to 80% of them found once; the top ten carry approximately 15%. Specimen: CD4+ T cells from PBMCs, cultured in vitro. The receptors were sampled from a human donor in good health.

Notes on this clone: At one end the junction does not follow the germline gene, possibly because of a read error. This chain joins TRBV7-2 and TRBJ2-1; TRBD1 is a possible D gene (6 bases). Germline-derived CDR1 and CDR2 are SGHTA and FQGNSA. The length of the CDR3 is 13 residues. The CDR3 nucleotides read TGTGCCAGCAGCGGGGGCTCCCACAATGAGCAGTTCTTC. This gives the protein CASSGGSHNEQFF.

V gene TRBV6-5 combines with J gene TRBJ2-7; the D gene is possibly TRBD2 (6 bases). CDR1 and CDR2 (germline): MNHEY, SVGAGI. The V end lost 2 bases, the J end lost 4 bases, and 12 bases lay between the germline ends. The CDR3 has 14 amino acids. CDR3 amino acids: CASSYAGGGYEQYF. The CDR3, as DNA: TGTGCCAGCAGTTACGCGGGTGGAGGGTACGAGCAGTACTTC.

This clone was detected only once. The chain is built from TRBV5-1 and TRBJ2-7, with D perhaps matching TRBD1 (6 bases). The CDR3 contains 14 residues. V was trimmed by 0 bases and J by 5 bases, leaving 12 bases between them. Germline CDR1 reads SGHRS; CDR2 reads YFSETQ. The CDR3 DNA sequence: TGCGCCAGCAGCTTGGTAGGTTCAGGGGACGAGCAGTACTTC. Its translation is CASSLVGSGDEQYF.

This chain joins TRBV11-2 and TRBJ2-1, with D tentatively TRBD2 (6 bases). Germline CDR1 SGHAT, CDR2 FQNNGV. The CDR3 runs 15 residues. Between the trimmed V and J ends, which lost 2 bases and 6 bases, there was a span of 14 bases. CDR3 region: CASSLLAEKGNEQFF. The DNA for the CDR3 is TGTGCCAGCAGCTTATTAGCGGAGAAGGGCAATGAGCAGTTCTTC.

This clone was found once. The rearrangement links TRBV6-5 to TRBJ2-7, with D perhaps matching TRBD2 (5 bases). This CDR3 spans 14 amino acids. Trimming removed 4 bases from V and 3 bases from J, with 13 bases in between. Germline-derived CDR1 and CDR2 are MNHEY and SVGAGI. The CDR3 protein is CASSWSGEFYEQYF. DNA of the CDR3: TGTGCCAGCAGTTGGAGCGGAGAGTTCTACGAGCAGTACTTC.

The CDR3 coding sequence is TGCGCCAGCAGCTTGGCGCAAGGCCCATCCCAAGAGACCCAGTACTTC. Its translation is CASSLAQGPSQETQYF. This chain connects TRBV5-1 to TRBJ2-5, with D uncertain. Per germline, CDR1 SGHRS and CDR2 YFSETQ. The CDR3 runs 16 residues. V lost 0 bases and J lost 1, with 13 bases in between.

The chain combines TRBV4-3 with TRBJ2-3; D may be TRBD1 (6 bases). Germline V lookup: CDR1 LGHNA, CDR2 YSLEER. The CDR3 has 13 residues. V was cut by 0 bases and J by 8 bases, with 9 bases left in between. In DNA, the CDR3 is TGCGCCAGCAGCCAAGATCAGGGGATTACGCAGTATTTT. Amino acids: CASSQDQGITQYF.

The J gene is TRBJ2-3, the V gene TRBV5-1; TRBD2 is a possible D gene (6 bases). Germline V CDR1 and CDR2: SGHRS, YFSETQ. The CDR3 runs to 15 residues. V gave up 0 bases and J gave up 2 bases, with 10 bases separating them. This chain's CDR3 is CASSLGTGVTDTQYF. CDR3 DNA sequence: TGCGCCAGCAGCTTGGGGACGGGAGTCACAGATACGCAGTATTTT.

The chain uses TRBV5-1 and TRBJ2-1; 7 bases are a match to TRBD1. V lost 3 bases, J lost 5 bases, and 8 bases stayed unmatched. Germline CDR1 and CDR2: SGHRS and YFSETQ. This CDR3 is built from 15 residues. The CDR3 spells CASSSQGVSHNEQFF. DNA of the CDR3: TGCGCCAGCAGCTCGCAGGGGGTTTCCCACAATGAGCAGTTCTTC.

The CDR3 coding sequence is TGTGCCAGCAGCGTAATAGCGGAGGCACGCACAGATACGCAGTATTTT. Translation gives CASSVIAEARTDTQYF. V is TRBV9 and J is TRBJ2-3, with a weak D call TRBD2 (6 bases). Germline lookup yields CDR1 SGDLS and CDR2 YYNGEE. The CDR3 length is 16 residues. The ends were cut back, 1 base at V and 1 base at J, with 13 bases in the middle.

This clone appeared a few times. The CDR3 sequence: CASSQDHNSPLHF. CDR3 nucleotide sequence: TGTGCCAGCAGCCAAGATCACAATTCACCCCTCCACTTT. The rearrangement links TRBV14 to TRBJ1-6; D not certain. The CDR3 spans 13 residues. V was clipped by 0 bases and J by 7 bases, with 4 bases between them. Germline-derived CDR1 and CDR2 are SGHDN and FVKESK. The variable domain in full, completed from reference TRBV14 and TRBJ1-6, reads EAGVTQFPSHSVIEKGQTVTLRCDPISGHDNLYWYRRVMGKEIKFLLHFVKESKQDESGMPNNRFLAERTGGTYSTLKVQPAELEDSGVYFCASSQDHNSPLHFGNGTRLTVT.

This sequence joins TRBV19 and TRBJ2-7; TRBD1 or TRBD2 may be the D gene (8 bases each). CDR1 is LNHDA and CDR2 is SQIVND in the germline V gene (reference sequence). The V end lost 4 bases, the J end lost 4 bases, and 20 bases lay between the germline ends. The CDR3 consists of 16 residues. This CDR3 reads CASSTWTGRGGYEQYF. Written as DNA, the CDR3 is TGTGCCAGTAGTACGTGGACAGGGCGCGGGGGGTACGAGCAGTACTTC.

The genes are TRBV19 and TRBJ2-5; a weak D match, TRBD2 (6 bases). Per germline, CDR1 LNHDA and CDR2 SQIVND (reference sequence). Trimming took off 4 bases at V and 2 bases at J, with 14 bases between the two ends. The CDR3 has 15 amino acids. CDR3 loop: CASSTRRELQETQYF. In DNA form, the CDR3 reads TGTGCCAGTAGTACCCGGAGGGAGCTTCAAGAGACCCAGTACTTC.

The gene calls are TRBV2 and TRBJ2-7; the D gene could be TRBD1 or TRBD2 (5 bases each). V was clipped by 6 bases and J by 5 bases, with 20 bases between them. The CDR3 runs 15 residues. Germline V gene sequence: CDR1 SNHLY, CDR2 FYNNEI. The CDR3 loop is CASSNGWDPPHEQYF. For the CDR3, the DNA is TGTGCCAGCAGCAACGGCTGGGACCCCCCCCACGAGCAGTACTTC.

The V call is TRBV21-1, the J call TRBJ2-3; the table's D call of TRBD1 was not tested on the DNA. TRBV21-1 is assigned pseudogene status. This CDR3 has 17 amino acids. CDR3 nucleotide sequence: TGTGCCAGCAGCAAAGATTATCACAGGGTGAACACAGATACGCAGTATTTT. This encodes CASSKDYHRVNTDTQYF.

The V and J genes are TRBV5-1 and TRBJ1-1; 7 positions match TRBD1. The CDR3 contains 15 residues. Germline trimming cut 4 bases from V and 1 base from J; bases unmatched to any gene: 7. The germline CDR1 and CDR2 sequences are SGHRS and YFSETQ. CDR3 bases: TGCGCCAGCAGCCCGACGGGACAGACGAACACTGAAGCTTTCTTT. Amino acid sequence: CASSPTGQTNTEAFF.

The chain uses TRBV5-6 and TRBJ2-5, with D hard to call. CDR3 size: 16 residues. V was cut by 2 bases and J by 1 base, with 15 bases left in between. Germline CDR1 SGHDT, CDR2 YYEEEE. CDR3 bases: TGTGCCAGCAGCTTTGTCATTTTGGGCGGCCAAGAGACCCAGTACTTC. It encodes CASSFVILGGQETQYF.

This clone has only one observation. The chain recombines TRBV18 with TRBJ2-7; 8 bases align to TRBD2. This CDR3 has 14 residues. From germline, CDR1 is KGHSH and CDR2 LQKENI. With V trimmed by 6 bases and J by 4 bases, 8 bases remained unmatched. The CDR3: CASSFGTSMYEQYF. The CDR3, as DNA: TGTGCCAGCTCTTTCGGGACTAGTATGTACGAGCAGTACTTC.

This chain links TRBV6-6 with TRBJ2-3; TRBD2 matches 13 bases. The CDR3 has 17 amino acids. Germline assignment: CDR1 MNHNY and CDR2 SVGAGI (reference sequence). J gave up 7 bases and V 5 bases, and 12 bases lay outside the gene matches. The CDR3 nucleotides are TGTGCCAGCAGTCTAAATCACGGACTAGCGGGGGATAATACGCAGTATTTT. Translation: CASSLNHGLAGDNTQYF.

In its sample, this clone was seen once. The chain links TRBV18 to TRBJ2-3, with unresolved D. There are 13 residues in the CDR3. V lost 6 bases and J 1 base, leaving 8 bases between the germline ends. Per germline, CDR1 KGHSH and CDR2 LQKENI. The CDR3 loop reads CASSPRGTDTQYF. The DNA of the CDR3 is TGTGCCAGCTCCCCCCGGGGCACAGATACGCAGTATTTT.

The CDR3 protein is CASSLMGTDEKLFF. CDR3 coding DNA: TGCGCCAGCAGCCTAATGGGGACGGATGAAAAACTGTTTTTT. V is TRBV4-1 and J is TRBJ1-4; a possible D gene is TRBD1 (5 bases). The germline CDR1 and CDR2 sequences are MGHRA and YSYEKL. The CDR3 loop spans 14 amino acids. Deletions cut 4 bases from V and 6 bases from J, with 12 bases between.

The genes are TRBV3-1 (or the pseudogene TRBV3-2) and TRBJ2-2; no clear D. CDR1 LGHDT and CDR2 YNNKEL come from the germline V gene (reference sequence). V lost 6 bases and J 5 bases, leaving 4 bases between the germline ends. The CDR3 loop spans 11 amino acids. The CDR3 region has the DNA TGTGCCAGCAGTTTAACCGGGGAGCTGTTTTTT. Its protein product is CASSLTGELFF.

The chain links TRBV21-1 to TRBJ2-7; TRBD2 was called by the table and not checked on the DNA. TRBV21-1 is recorded as a pseudogene. The length of the CDR3 is 16 residues. The CDR3 reads CASSKRRRTLNYEQYF. The CDR3 coding sequence is TGTGCCAGCAGCAAACGCCGCAGGACTCTAAACTACGAGCAGTACTTC.

This clone was counted once. The chain recombines TRBV7-9 with TRBJ1-5, with a weak D call TRBD1 (5 bases). This CDR3 region has 17 residues. CDR1 and CDR2 (germline): SEHNR, FQNEAQ (reference sequence). Trimming left V 4 bases short and J 4 bases short, with 20 bases between. CDR3 amino acids: CASSSQTDQPGNQPQHF. DNA of the CDR3: TGTGCCAGCAGCTCACAGACAGACCAACCGGGGAATCAGCCCCAGCATTTT.

The chain links TRBV19 to TRBJ2-6; tentatively, D is TRBD2 (7 bases). This CDR3 spans 20 amino acids. CDR1 and CDR2 from the germline V gene are LNHDA and SQIVND (reference sequence). V was trimmed by 1 base and J by 0 bases, leaving 19 bases between them. The CDR3 bases are TGTGCCAGTAGTATAGGGGGGGGACACCTGGGCCCCTCTGGGGCCAACGTCCTGACTTTC. Its protein product is CASSIGGGHLGPSGANVLTF.

The chain combines TRBV24-1 with TRBJ2-4; D gene uncertain. Per germline, CDR1 KGHDR and CDR2 SFDVKD. V shed 6 bases and J shed 0 bases, with 11 bases lying between them. This CDR3 contains 15 residues. For the CDR3, the DNA is TGTGCCACCAGTCCGAACCCTCTAGCCAAAAACATTCAGTACTTC. It yields the protein CATSPNPLAKNIQYF.

This clone was seen only a few times. The rearrangement links TRBV28 to TRBJ1-1; D gene unclear. V lost 4 bases and J lost 1, with 7 bases in between. CDR3 length: 13 amino acids. Germline CDR1 and CDR2: MDHEN and SYDVKM. The CDR3 region is CASSSLKNTEAFF. CDR3 nucleotide sequence: TGTGCCAGCAGTTCCCTCAAGAACACTGAAGCTTTCTTT. Variable domain in full (rest from reference TRBV28 and TRBJ1-1): DVKVTQSSRYLVKRTGEKVFLECVQDMDHENMFWYRQDPGLGLRLIYFSYDVKMKEKGDIPEGYSVSREKKERFSLILESASTNQTSMYLCASSSLKNTEAFFGQGTRLTVV.

This clone came up a few times. The gene calls are TRBV5-4 and TRBJ2-7; 10 positions match TRBD2. Per germline, CDR1 SGHNT and CDR2 YYREEE (reference sequence). The CDR3 has 14 residues. V shed 3 bases and J 1 base; nucleotides not matched to a gene: 1. The CDR3: CASSSAGGSYEQYF. The CDR3 DNA sequence: TGTGCCAGCAGCTCAGCGGGGGGGTCCTACGAGCAGTACTTC. The entire variable domain, with the rest obtained from reference TRBV5-4 and TRBJ2-7, is as follows: ETGVTQSPTHLIKTRGQQVTLRCSSQSGHNTVSWYQQALGQGPQFIFQYYREEENGRGNFPPRFSGLQFPNYSSELNVNALELDDSALYLCASSSAGGSYEQYFGPGTRLTVT.

This clone was seen a few times. V usage is TRBV12-3 or TRBV12-4 and J usage is TRBJ2-6; no definite D call. V was clipped by 8 bases and J by 1 base, with 6 bases between them. The CDR3 totals 13 residues. CDR3 protein: CASGVSGANVLTF. The CDR3, as DNA: TGTGCCAGCGGGGTGTCTGGGGCCAACGTCCTGACTTTC.

The chain combines TRBV19 with TRBJ2-5; no clear D gene. Germline V gives CDR1 LNHDA, CDR2 SQIVND (reference sequence). CDR3 length: 14 amino acids. Trimming removed 6 bases from V and 1 base from J, with 12 bases in between. The DNA of the CDR3 is TGTGCCAGTAGCCCCACCAATACCCAAGAGACCCAGTACTTC. Translating gives CASSPTNTQETQYF.

The rearrangement uses TRBV11-1 and TRBJ2-2; TRBD2 matches at 13 bases. The junction had 4 bases not matched to a gene; V was cut back by 6 bases and J by 6 bases. CDR1 and CDR2 from the germline V gene are SGHAT and FQDESV (reference sequence). This CDR3 region has 15 residues. The CDR3: CASSWTSGSPGELFF. For the CDR3, the DNA is TGTGCCAGCAGTTGGACTAGCGGGAGCCCCGGGGAGCTGTTTTTT.

The chain recombines TRBV6-6 with TRBJ2-2; D possibly uses TRBD1 or TRBD2 (5 bases each). This CDR3 contains 15 residues. Trimming pared 7 bases from V and 0 bases from J, leaving 12 bases between. Germline V gene sequence: CDR1 MNHNY, CDR2 SVGAGI (reference sequence). The CDR3 nucleotides read TGTGCCAGCAAAGAGGGGTATTCGAACACCGGGGAGCTGTTTTTT. Translation: CASKEGYSNTGELFF.